The source of this T cell receptor (beta chain) is a study of graft-versus-host responses after intestinal transplantation. General observations from the study: Where graft-donor T cell macrochimerism was present, patients had high graft-versus-host to host-versus-graft clonal ratios in allografts. Circulating GvH clone levels at their peak were associated with HvG declines (early post-transplant). Ileal or blood samples showed some GvH clones first, and such clones were also found in recipient marrow.

Profiling relied on immunoSEQ multiplex PCR, and the TCRdb table lists in-frame clones only, not all of them. The sample holds 80,000 to 90,000 clones, about 90% seen once. As for this clone: Its antigen is not known.

V lost 5 bases to trimming and J lost 7 bases; unmatched junction nucleotides: 0. The CDR3 runs to 11 residues. Germline V CDR1 and CDR2: WSHSY, SAAADI. The chain couples TRBV10-2 to TRBJ2-7; 9 bases agree with TRBD2. The sequence was obtained from a human donor who received an intestinal transplant. The source was unstimulated CD4+ T cells sorted from spleen or lymph node cells, collected before intestinal transplant. The CDR3 bases are TGCGCCAGCAGTCTAGCGGGAGAGCAGTACTTC. It is translated as CASSLAGEQYF.